The 20 T cell receptor beta chains below were found in one sample sequenced in a study of a mutant IDH1 vaccine in newly diagnosed glioma (dated by TCRdb to 2020 to 2023). Library preparation was by the immunoSEQ multiplex PCR assay. TCRdb provides this immuneACCESS table in a form limited to in-frame rearrangements. Some clones are lacking; in checked studies, under half of them reflect an unresolved V gene, and why the rest are absent is not known. This sample is represented by 98,000 or so clones; roughly 90% of them were singletons. The ten most abundant clones make up under 0.7% of the sample. The time point label corresponds to: baseline, week 1 (first vaccination visit). This specimen's treatment or condition label, interpreted: pre-vaccination baseline after standard-of-care therapy. Sequencing used PBMCs, obtained from a glioma patient treated with radiotherapy, temozolomide or both. The receptors stem from a woman in her forties or fifties with glioma.

The gene calls are TRBV27 and TRBJ2-1; the D gene is possibly TRBD1 (6 bases). The CDR3 spans 12 residues. Germline CDR1 reads MNHEY; CDR2 reads SMNVEV (reference sequence). The germline V and J ends were trimmed by 6 bases and 7 bases, with 10 bases remaining between them. The chain's CDR3 is CASSGTGNEQFF. CDR3 bases: TGTGCCAGCAGCGGTACAGGGAATGAGCAGTTCTTC.

This clone was detected only once. The chain joins TRBV29-1 to TRBJ1-3, with TRBD1 as a possible D gene (6 bases). This CDR3 has 15 residues. Germline lookup yields CDR1 SQVTM and CDR2 ANQGSEA. Deletions cut 6 bases from V and 0 bases from J, with 15 bases between. This CDR3 is CSVLGHPSSGNTIYF. The CDR3 DNA reads as TGCAGCGTCCTGGGACACCCGAGCTCTGGAAACACCATATATTTT.

V is TRBV28 and J is TRBJ2-7; maybe TRBD1 (6 bases). The ends were cut back, 5 bases at V and 9 bases at J, with 14 bases in the middle. This CDR3 region has 12 residues. Germline CDR1 reads MDHEN; CDR2 reads SYDVKM. CDR3 region: CASSIQGKGQYF. The CDR3 coding sequence is TGTGCCAGCAGTATACAGGGTAAGGGGCAGTACTTC.

This sequence joins TRBV29-1 and TRBJ2-5, with 7 bases lining up with TRBD1. The germline CDR1 and CDR2 sequences are SQVTM and ANQGSEA. The CDR3 runs to 13 residues. V trimming: 4 bases; J trimming: 3 bases; junction bases outside the gene matches: 5. The CDR3 bases are TGCAGCGTTGCACAGGGGCAGGAAGAGACCCAGTACTTC. Encoded protein: CSVAQGQEETQYF.

The chain couples TRBV9 to TRBJ2-1; TRBD1 aligns across 9 bases. V was pared by 0 bases and J by 9 bases, with 10 bases of the junction left unmatched. Germline CDR1 and CDR2: SGDLS and YYNGEE. CDR3 size: 16 residues. The CDR3 sequence is CASSVDRWDRDAEQFF. CDR3 sequence (DNA): TGTGCCAGCAGCGTAGATCGTTGGGACAGGGACGCTGAGCAGTTCTTC.

CDR3 sequence reads: CASSQGEGTYEQYF. The CDR3 DNA reads as TGTGCCAGCAGCCAAGGGGAGGGCACCTACGAGCAGTACTTC. The chain recombines TRBV4-2 with TRBJ2-5; 7 positions match TRBD2. The DNA end is a closer match to TRBJ2-7, so the J assignment may be wrong. The CDR3 covers 14 residues. Germline V CDR1 and CDR2: LGHNA, YNFKEQ.

The rearrangement links TRBV18 to TRBJ2-3; possibly TRBD1 for D (5 bases). The germline gives CDR1 KGHSH, CDR2 LQKENI. V was shortened by 3 bases and J by 5 bases, with 9 bases between the two germline ends. The CDR3 sequence is 13 residues long. CDR3 protein: CASSPFREDTQYF. CDR3 DNA sequence: TGTGCCAGCTCACCCTTCAGGGAAGATACGCAGTATTTT.

This clone was counted a single time. V gene TRBV2 combines with J gene TRBJ2-7; no clear D gene. CDR3 length: 13 amino acids. V lost 1 base, J lost 0 bases, and 4 bases lay in between. Germline V gene sequence: CDR1 SNHLY, CDR2 FYNNEI. The CDR3 loop is CASSEVYSYEQYF. The CDR3 coding sequence is TGTGCCAGCAGTGAAGTTTACTCCTACGAGCAGTACTTC.

V and J are TRBV7-9 and TRBJ1-2, with D perhaps matching TRBD1 (6 bases). This CDR3 is built from 16 residues. Trimming took 4 bases from V and 1 from J, leaving 16 bases between them. Germline CDR1 reads SEHNR; CDR2 reads FQNEAQ (reference sequence). The CDR3 DNA reads as TGTGCCAGCAGCTCATACAGGGACTTGGGTAACTATGGCTACACCTTC. Translation: CASSSYRDLGNYGYTF.

The chain joins TRBV27 to TRBJ2-7, with 7 bases matching TRBD2. CDR1 and CDR2 from the germline V gene are MNHEY and SMNVEV (reference sequence). There are 15 residues in the CDR3. V lost 0 bases to trimming and J lost 4 bases; unmatched junction nucleotides: 6. The CDR3 protein is CASSLSIRGSYEQYF. The CDR3 DNA follows: TGTGCCAGCAGTTTATCGATCCGCGGGAGTTACGAGCAGTACTTC.

V usage is TRBV7-9 and J usage is TRBJ1-5; no firm D call. Germline CDR1 is SEHNR and CDR2 is FQNEAQ (reference sequence). Trimming cost V 1 base and J 7 bases, with 5 bases left between them. The length of the CDR3 is 12 residues. The DNA of the CDR3 is TGTGCCAGCAGCTTAGGAGGACAGCCCCAGCATTTT. Translating it yields CASSLGGQPQHF.

The chain is built from TRBV6-4 and TRBJ1-2; D is unclear. Germline V gene sequence: CDR1 MRHNA, CDR2 SNTAGT. Trimming stripped 4 bases from V and 6 bases from J, with 12 bases between. The CDR3 contains 13 residues. CDR3 residues: CASSAVEGNGYTF. CDR3 in DNA: TGTGCCAGCAGTGCCGTTGAGGGTAATGGCTACACCTTC.

The chain combines TRBV7-9 with TRBJ2-3, with TRBD2 as a possible D gene (5 bases). Trimming shortened V by 7 bases and J by 5 bases, and 19 bases separated the two germline ends. This CDR3 spans 15 amino acids. CDR1 is SEHNR, CDR2 FQNEAQ, per germline (reference sequence). The chain's CDR3 is CASTQGSAKGDTQYF. In DNA form, the CDR3 reads TGTGCCAGCACCCAAGGTAGCGCCAAGGGAGATACGCAGTATTTT.

This sequence joins TRBV11-1 and TRBJ1-2; D might be TRBD1 (5 bases). Germline CDR1 reads SGHAT; CDR2 reads FQDESV (reference sequence). This CDR3 region has 14 residues. Trimming cost V 5 bases and J 2 bases, with 12 bases left between them. The CDR3 here is CASSQSRGNYGYTF. Here the CDR3 DNA reads TGTGCCAGCAGCCAGTCGCGGGGGAACTATGGCTACACCTTC.

The V gene is TRBV6-1, the J gene TRBJ2-6, with D possibly being TRBD1 or TRBD2 (5 bases each). Trimming took 4 bases from V and 0 from J, leaving 16 bases between them. CDR1 is MNHNS and CDR2 is SASEGT in the germline V gene. The CDR3 is 18 residues long. CDR3 DNA sequence: TGTGCCAGCAGTGGCCGGGACCGCGGTCGCTCTGGGGCCAACGTCCTGACTTTC. This encodes CASSGRDRGRSGANVLTF.

This chain uses TRBV27 with TRBJ1-1; weak D call: TRBD1 (6 bases). CDR3 length equals 13 residues. V shed 5 bases and J shed 5 bases, with 12 bases lying between them. From germline, CDR1 is MNHEY and CDR2 SMNVEV (reference sequence). CDR3 sequence (DNA): TGTGCCAGCAGTGGACAGTTGGGGACTGAAGCTTTCTTT. Its protein is CASSGQLGTEAFF.

The chain carries TRBV15 and TRBJ2-5, with TRBD1 matching 8 bases. Per germline, CDR1 LNHNV and CDR2 YYDKDF (reference sequence). This CDR3 contains 16 residues. The junction had 9 bases not matched to a gene; V was cut back by 5 bases and J by 1 base. The DNA for the CDR3 is TGTGCCACCAGCCCATGGACAGGGACCCGCCAAGAGACCCAGTACTTC. This gives the protein CATSPWTGTRQETQYF.

The V call is TRBV9, the J call TRBJ2-7; no clear D. The ends were cut back, 0 bases at V and 6 bases at J, with 10 bases in the middle. CDR1 and CDR2 from the germline V gene are SGDLS and YYNGEE. This CDR3 has 13 residues. The DNA for the CDR3 is TGTGCCAGCAGCGTAGGTGGGTTCGGCGAGCAGTACTTC. The encoded protein is CASSVGGFGEQYF.

The chain combines TRBV13 with TRBJ1-2; TRBD1 agrees at 7 bases. Trimming at V came to 3 bases and at J to 4 bases, leaving 11 bases not matched to a gene. CDR3 size: 16 residues. In germline, CDR1 is PRHDT, CDR2 FYEKMQ (reference sequence). DNA of the CDR3: TGTGCCAGCAGCTTTCTCGGGACAGCCTTGTCCTATGGCTACACCTTC. Amino acids: CASSFLGTALSYGYTF.

This chain connects TRBV9 to TRBJ1-1; a weak D match, TRBD1 (6 bases). Germline assignment: CDR1 SGDLS and CDR2 YYNGEE. Trimming shortened V by 3 bases and J by 11 bases, and 20 bases separated the two germline ends. This CDR3 comprises 14 residues. CDR3 amino acids: CASSEGDGPRGAFF. The CDR3 coding sequence is TGTGCCAGCAGCGAGGGGGACGGACCCCGTGGGGCTTTCTTT.